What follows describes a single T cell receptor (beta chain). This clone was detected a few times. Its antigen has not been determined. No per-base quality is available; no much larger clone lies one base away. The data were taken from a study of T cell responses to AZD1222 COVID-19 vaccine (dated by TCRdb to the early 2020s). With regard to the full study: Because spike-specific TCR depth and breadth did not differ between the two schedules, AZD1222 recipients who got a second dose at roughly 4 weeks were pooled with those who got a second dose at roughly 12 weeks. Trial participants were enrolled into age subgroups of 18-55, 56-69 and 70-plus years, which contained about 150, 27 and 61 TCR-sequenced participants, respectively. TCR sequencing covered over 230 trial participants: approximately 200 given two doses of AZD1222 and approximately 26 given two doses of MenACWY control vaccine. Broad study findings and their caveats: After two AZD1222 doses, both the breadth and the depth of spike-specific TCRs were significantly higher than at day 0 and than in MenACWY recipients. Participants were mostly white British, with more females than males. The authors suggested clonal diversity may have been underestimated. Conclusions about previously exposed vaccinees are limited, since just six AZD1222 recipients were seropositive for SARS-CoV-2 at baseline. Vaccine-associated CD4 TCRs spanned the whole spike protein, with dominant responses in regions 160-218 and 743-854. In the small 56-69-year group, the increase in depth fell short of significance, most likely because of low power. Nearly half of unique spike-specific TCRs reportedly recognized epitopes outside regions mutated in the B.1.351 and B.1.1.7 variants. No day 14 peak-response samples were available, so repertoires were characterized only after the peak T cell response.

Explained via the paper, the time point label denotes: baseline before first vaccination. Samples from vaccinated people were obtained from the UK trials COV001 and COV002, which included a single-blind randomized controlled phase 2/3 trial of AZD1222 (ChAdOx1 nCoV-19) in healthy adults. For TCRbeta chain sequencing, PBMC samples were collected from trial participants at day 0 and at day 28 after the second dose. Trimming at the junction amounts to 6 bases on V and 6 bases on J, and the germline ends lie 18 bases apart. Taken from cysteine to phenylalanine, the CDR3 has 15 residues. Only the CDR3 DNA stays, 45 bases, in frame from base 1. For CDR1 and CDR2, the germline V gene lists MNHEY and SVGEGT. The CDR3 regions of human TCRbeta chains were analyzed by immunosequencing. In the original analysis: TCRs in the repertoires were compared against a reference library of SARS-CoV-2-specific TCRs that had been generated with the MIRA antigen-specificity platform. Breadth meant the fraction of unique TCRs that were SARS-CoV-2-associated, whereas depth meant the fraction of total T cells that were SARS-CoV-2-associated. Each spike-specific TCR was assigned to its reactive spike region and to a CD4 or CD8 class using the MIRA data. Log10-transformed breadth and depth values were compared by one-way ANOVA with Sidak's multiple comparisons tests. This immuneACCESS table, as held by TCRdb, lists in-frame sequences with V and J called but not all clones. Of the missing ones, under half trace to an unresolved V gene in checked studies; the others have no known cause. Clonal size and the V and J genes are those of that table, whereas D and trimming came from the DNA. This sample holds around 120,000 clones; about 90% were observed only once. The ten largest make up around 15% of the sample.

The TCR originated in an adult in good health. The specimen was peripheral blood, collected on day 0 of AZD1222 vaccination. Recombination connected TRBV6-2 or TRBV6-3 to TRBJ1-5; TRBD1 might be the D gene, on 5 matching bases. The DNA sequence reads TGTGCCAGCAGCTCCGTCGAGGGGCTAGTTCAGCCCCAGCATTTT. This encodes CASSSVEGLVQPQHF.